Listed here are 28 T cell receptor beta chains from one sample, sequenced in a study of T cells after yellow fever vaccination. One entry per CDR3 protein results from TCRdb running MiXCR on the 5' RACE reads. Here the sample spans more than 300,000 distinct CDR3 sequences, roughly 10% being singletons. The material was CD4+ T cells sorted from PBMCs, obtained 45 days after the yellow fever booster vaccination. The receptors were sampled from a man younger than 35 who received the YFV17D yellow fever vaccine.

V usage is TRBV6-5 and J usage is TRBJ1-6, with D unclear. Trimming shortened V by 0 bases and J by 7 bases, and 13 bases separated the two germline ends. The CDR3 runs to 16 residues. Germline lookup yields CDR1 MNHEY and CDR2 SVGAGI. DNA of the CDR3: TGTGCCAGCAGTTACTCGAACGGGTTGGGAAATTCACCCCTCCACTTT. Its protein is CASSYSNGLGNSPLHF.

This clonotype was seen many times. The J gene is TRBJ2-3, the V gene TRBV5-1, with D possibly TRBD1 on 5 matching bases. The CDR3 has 16 amino acids. The V gene lost 0 bases and the J gene lost 0 bases, with 11 bases spanning the gap. Germline CDR1 SGHRS, CDR2 YFSETQ. For the CDR3, the DNA is TGCGCCAGCAGCTTGGATTCAGGGCTTAGCACAGATACGCAGTATTTT. This sequence encodes CASSLDSGLSTDTQYF.

This clonotype was counted a few times. The rearrangement uses TRBV7-9 and TRBJ2-3; TRBD1 matches 7 bases. The CDR3 has 15 residues. Germline CDR1 and CDR2: SEHNR and FQNEAQ (reference sequence). V lost 3 bases to trimming and J lost 3 bases; unmatched junction nucleotides: 6. The CDR3 DNA sequence: TGTGCCAGCAGCTTGGGACAGAGCTTTACAGATACGCAGTATTTT. Its translation is CASSLGQSFTDTQYF. The full variable domain, in which reference TRBV7-9 and TRBJ2-3 provide the parts outside the CDR3, is DTGVSQNPRHKITKRGQNVTFRCDPISEHNRLYWYRQTLGQGPEFLTYFQNEAQLEKSRLLSDRFSAERPKGSFSTLEIQRTEQGDSAMYLCASSLGQSFTDTQYFGPGTRLTVL.

The rearrangement uses TRBV5-1 and TRBJ2-5, with 10 bases lining up with TRBD2. The CDR3 covers 16 residues. V lost 0 bases, J lost 5 bases, and 7 bases stayed unmatched. Germline CDR1 reads SGHRS; CDR2 reads YFSETQ. Written as DNA, the CDR3 is TGCGCCAGCAGCTTGGAAAGAGCGGGGGGGCGGGAGACCCAGTACTTC. It codes for CASSLERAGGRETQYF.

The chain combines TRBV20-1 with TRBJ1-4; 9 bases are shared with TRBD1. The germline V gene has CDR1 DFQATT and CDR2 SNEGSKA (reference sequence). CDR3 size: 14 residues. After removal of 2 bases from V and 7 bases from J, the junction contained 5 bases not matched to a gene. In nucleotides, the CDR3 is TGCAGTGCTAGAAGTGGGACAGGGATTGAAAAACTGTTTTTT. This gives the protein CSARSGTGIEKLFF.

This clonotype came up many times. The rearrangement joins TRBV20-1 to TRBJ2-7; maybe TRBD2 (6 bases). Trimming pared 0 bases from V and 7 bases from J, leaving 13 bases between. The CDR3 totals 13 residues. Germline assignment: CDR1 DFQATT and CDR2 SNEGSKA (reference sequence). The CDR3 DNA reads TGCAGTGCTAGAGATGTGGAGGGAATGGAGCAGTACGTC. Residues: CSARDVEGMEQYV.

The V gene is TRBV5-1, the J gene TRBJ2-1; D call uncertain. The CDR3 is 11 amino acids. The V end was cut by 0 bases, the J end by 10 bases, with 5 bases between. Germline loops: CDR1 SGHRS, CDR2 YFSETQ. The CDR3 protein is CASSLDAEQFF. CDR3 bases: TGCGCCAGCAGCTTGGACGCCGAGCAGTTCTTC.

The chain uses TRBV19 and TRBJ1-6, with 7 bases identical to TRBD1. V shed 5 bases, J shed 8 bases, and the junction held 9 bases outside the gene matches. The CDR3 is 15 amino acids. Looked up from germline, CDR1 is LNHDA and CDR2 is SQIVND (reference sequence). The chain's CDR3 is CASSPLTGDDSPLHF. The CDR3 nucleotides read TGTGCCAGTAGTCCCTTAACAGGGGACGATTCACCCCTCCACTTT.

In its sample, this clonotype was seen many times. The CDR3: CASSHPVGGWYEQYF. CDR3 sequence (DNA): TGCGCCAGCAGTCACCCCGTGGGGGGCTGGTACGAGCAGTACTTC. The chain couples TRBV23-1 to TRBJ2-7; the D call may be TRBD1 or TRBD2 (6 bases each). TRBV23-1 falls under the ORF class, with uncertain function. CDR3 length: 15 amino acids. V lost 3 bases, J lost 4 bases, and 16 bases lay in between.

This chain uses TRBV11-2 with TRBJ2-1, with 9 bases aligning to TRBD1. The trim removed 4 bases at V and 0 bases at J, leaving 10 bases unmatched. Germline V lookup: CDR1 SGHAT, CDR2 FQNNGV. CDR3 size: 18 residues. The CDR3 sequence: CASSSHRGLRSSYNEQFF. Here the CDR3 DNA reads TGTGCCAGCAGCTCTCACAGGGGGCTAAGGAGCTCCTACAATGAGCAGTTCTTC.

There are a few counts of this clonotype. V is TRBV19 and J is TRBJ2-3; 7 bases are shared with TRBD2. Germline-derived CDR1 and CDR2 are LNHDA and SQIVND (reference sequence). The CDR3 extends over 13 amino acids. The junction had 3 bases not matched to a gene; V was cut back by 4 bases and J by 5 bases. The CDR3 here is CASSRREGDTQYF. CDR3 in DNA: TGTGCCAGTAGTAGGAGGGAGGGAGATACGCAGTATTTT.

This chain uses TRBV12-3 or TRBV12-4 with TRBJ2-2, with D hard to call. The V gene lost 4 bases and the J gene lost 5 bases, with 8 bases spanning the gap. The CDR3 runs 13 residues. CDR3 protein: CASSSRITGELFF. The CDR3 DNA reads TGTGCCAGCAGTTCCCGGATAACCGGGGAGCTGTTTTTT.

In this sample, this clonotype turned up a few times. The chain carries TRBV2 and TRBJ1-1, with a tentative D call TRBD1 (6 bases). Germline assignment: CDR1 SNHLY and CDR2 FYNNEI. V was clipped by 8 bases and J by 4 bases, with 14 bases between them. There are 13 residues in the CDR3. CDR3 sequence reads: CASWREGGTEAFF. CDR3 coding DNA: TGTGCCAGCTGGAGGGAGGGGGGCACTGAAGCTTTCTTT.

There are a few counts of this clonotype. The CDR3 coding sequence is TGTGCCAGCAGCCGGGCCGCTTACTATGAAAAACTGTTTTTT. Its translation: CASSRAAYYEKLFF. V and J are TRBV14 and TRBJ1-4, with D hard to call. The germline CDR1 and CDR2 sequences are SGHDN and FVKESK. The germline V and J ends were trimmed by 4 bases and 6 bases, with 12 bases remaining between them. This CDR3 comprises 14 residues.

In this sample, this clonotype turned up many times. The chain couples TRBV7-2 to TRBJ1-2, with D perhaps TRBD1 (5 bases). Germline CDR1 is SGHTA and CDR2 is FQGNSA. This CDR3 contains 14 residues. The V and J ends lost 4 bases and 2 bases respectively, with 11 bases between them. CDR3 sequence: CASSSRGGNYGYTF. The CDR3 nucleotides are TGTGCCAGCAGCTCCCGGGGGGGGAACTATGGCTACACCTTC. Looking up the rest from reference TRBV7-2 and TRBJ1-2 gives the full variable domain: GAGVSQSPSNKVTEKGKDVELRCDPISGHTALYWYRQSLGQGLEFLIYFQGNSAPDKSGLPSDRFSAERTGGSVSTLTIQRTQQEDSAVYLCASSSRGGNYGYTFGSGTRLTVV.

The J gene is TRBJ1-2, the V gene TRBV7-2, with D possibly matching TRBD1 (5 bases). The V end lost 3 bases, the J end lost 4 bases, and 15 bases lay between the germline ends. Germline-derived CDR1 and CDR2 are SGHTA and FQGNSA. The CDR3 sequence is 15 residues long. The CDR3 loop reads CASSLTGGSGYGYTF. CDR3 DNA sequence: TGTGCCAGCAGCTTGACGGGGGGGTCTGGCTATGGCTACACCTTC.

At least ten counts were recorded for this clonotype. One end of the junction does not line up with germline, which may come from a read error. The V and J genes are TRBV2 and TRBJ1-5, with 7 positions matching TRBD1. Per the germline V gene, CDR1 is SNHLY and CDR2 is FYNNEI. This CDR3 is 12 amino acids long. The CDR3 DNA follows: TGTGCCAGCAGCGAAGGGGGCCAGCCCCAGCATTTT. Amino acid sequence: CASSEGGQPQHF.

The V and J genes are TRBV30 and TRBJ2-7; no definite D call. V dropped 2 bases and J dropped 2 bases, with 7 bases sitting between them. This CDR3 has 12 residues. The germline V gene encodes CDR1 GTSNPN and CDR2 SVGIG (reference sequence). CDR3: CAWSFTAYEQYF. CDR3 DNA sequence: TGTGCCTGGAGTTTTACTGCCTACGAGCAGTACTTC.

This chain connects TRBV4-1 to TRBJ2-2; TRBD2 is a possible D gene (6 bases). V was pared by 7 bases and J by 5 bases, with 17 bases between. CDR1 and CDR2 from the germline V gene are MGHRA and YSYEKL. The CDR3 extends over 15 amino acids. CDR3 coding DNA: TGCGCCAGCAAAATGGGGTGGGGGGTTACCGGGGAGCTGTTTTTT. Translation gives CASKMGWGVTGELFF.

This clonotype was observed many times. This chain connects TRBV20-1 to TRBJ2-5; 8 bases are shared with TRBD2. The CDR3 consists of 14 residues. In germline, CDR1 is DFQATT, CDR2 SNEGSKA (reference sequence). The J segment lost 2 bases and the V segment lost 5 bases, leaving 7 bases of the junction unmatched. This CDR3 reads CSAPRGARQETQYF. The CDR3 DNA reads TGCAGTGCTCCGCGGGGGGCCAGGCAAGAGACCCAGTACTTC.

There are a few counts of this clonotype. This rearrangement joins TRBV7-6 to TRBJ2-3, with TRBD2 matching 9 bases. V shed 7 bases and J 5 bases; nucleotides not matched to a gene: 7. Germline CDR1 is SGHVS and CDR2 is FNYEAQ. The CDR3 loop spans 14 amino acids. CDR3 in DNA: TGTGCCAGCAACAGCGGGGGGACAGTAGATACGCAGTATTTT. Its protein is CASNSGGTVDTQYF.

The V call is TRBV5-1, the J call TRBJ1-2; TRBD1 agrees at 7 bases. This CDR3 has 14 residues. The V gene end was trimmed by 5 bases and the J gene end by 2 bases; junction bases not matched to a gene: 6. Germline values: CDR1 SGHRS, CDR2 YFSETQ. The CDR3, as DNA: TGCGCCAGCAGGGAACCGGGACAGAACTATGGCTACACCTTC. It encodes CASREPGQNYGYTF.

V gene TRBV2 combines with J gene TRBJ1-2; D is perhaps TRBD1 (6 bases). V was shortened by 6 bases and J by 8 bases, with 13 bases between the two germline ends. CDR1 is SNHLY and CDR2 is FYNNEI in the germline V gene. The CDR3 is 12 amino acids. As DNA, the CDR3 is TGTGCCAGCAGGTGGGGGCTCGAAGGCTACACCTTC. Translation: CASRWGLEGYTF. Filled out from reference TRBV2 and TRBJ1-2, the complete variable domain reads EPEVTQTPSHQVTQMGQEVILRCVPISNHLYFYWYRQILGQKVEFLVSFYNNEISEKSEIFDDQFSVERPDGSNFTLKIRSTKLEDSAMYFCASRWGLEGYTFGSGTRLTVV.

The chain links TRBV5-6 to TRBJ1-2; the D gene is possibly TRBD1 (5 bases). Trimming took off 1 base at V and 0 bases at J, with 16 bases between the two ends. Germline CDR1 and CDR2: SGHDT and YYEEEE. CDR3 length equals 17 residues. CDR3 amino acids: CASSLRGLIPANYGYTF. CDR3 nucleotide sequence: TGTGCCAGCAGCTTGAGGGGACTGATACCAGCTAACTATGGCTACACCTTC.

This chain links TRBV29-1 with TRBJ2-3, with D uncertain. The CDR3 totals 13 residues. Trimming pared 3 bases from V and 4 bases from J, leaving 11 bases between. Germline CDR1 and CDR2: SQVTM and ANQGSEA. The CDR3 coding sequence is TGCAGCGTTGAGGTTAGTCAAGCAGATACGCAGTATTTT. Its translation is CSVEVSQADTQYF.

This sequence joins TRBV10-3 and TRBJ2-5; D not certain. The germline V gene encodes CDR1 ENHRY and CDR2 SYGVKD. Trimming pared 7 bases from V and 0 bases from J, leaving 15 bases between. The CDR3 runs to 15 residues. The CDR3 DNA reads TGTGCCATCAAACGGCCGCAGGAGTACCAAGAGACCCAGTACTTC. It is translated as CAIKRPQEYQETQYF.

This clonotype has more than one count but fewer than ten. V and J are TRBV5-4 and TRBJ2-2, with 9 bases lining up with TRBD2. V shed 4 bases, J shed 4 bases, and the junction held 8 bases outside the gene matches. Germline assignment: CDR1 SGHNT and CDR2 YYREEE (reference sequence). The CDR3 spans 16 residues. CDR3 in amino acids: CASSAGMRGGTGELFF. The DNA for the CDR3 is TGTGCCAGCAGCGCGGGGATGCGGGGGGGCACCGGGGAGCTGTTTTTT.

There are many counts of this clonotype. In DNA form, the CDR3 reads TGTGCCAGCTCACCCAGAACAACGGGACAGGGGGTAACCTACGAGCAGTACTTC. It is translated as CASSPRTTGQGVTYEQYF. The V and J genes are TRBV18 and TRBJ2-7, with 11 bases aligning to TRBD1. Losses at the gene ends were 3 bases for V and 2 bases for J; bases not matched to a gene: 12. This CDR3 has 18 residues. Germline CDR1 KGHSH, CDR2 LQKENI.